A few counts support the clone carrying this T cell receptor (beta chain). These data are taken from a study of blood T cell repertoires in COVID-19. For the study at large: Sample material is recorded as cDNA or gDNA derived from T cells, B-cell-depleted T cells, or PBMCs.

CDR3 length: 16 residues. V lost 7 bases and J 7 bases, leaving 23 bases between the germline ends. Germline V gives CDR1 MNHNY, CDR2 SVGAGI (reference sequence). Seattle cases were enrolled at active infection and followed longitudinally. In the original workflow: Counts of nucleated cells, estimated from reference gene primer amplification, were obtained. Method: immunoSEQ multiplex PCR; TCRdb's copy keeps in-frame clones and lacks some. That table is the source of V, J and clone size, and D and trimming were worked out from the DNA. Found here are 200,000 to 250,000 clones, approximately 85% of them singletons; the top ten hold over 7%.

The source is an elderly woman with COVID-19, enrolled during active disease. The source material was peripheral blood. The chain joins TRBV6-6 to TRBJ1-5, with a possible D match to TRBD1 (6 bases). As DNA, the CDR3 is TGTGCCAGCATAAGATACCAGGGGTCCACGGGGCAGCCCCAGCATTTT. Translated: CASIRYQGSTGQPQHF.